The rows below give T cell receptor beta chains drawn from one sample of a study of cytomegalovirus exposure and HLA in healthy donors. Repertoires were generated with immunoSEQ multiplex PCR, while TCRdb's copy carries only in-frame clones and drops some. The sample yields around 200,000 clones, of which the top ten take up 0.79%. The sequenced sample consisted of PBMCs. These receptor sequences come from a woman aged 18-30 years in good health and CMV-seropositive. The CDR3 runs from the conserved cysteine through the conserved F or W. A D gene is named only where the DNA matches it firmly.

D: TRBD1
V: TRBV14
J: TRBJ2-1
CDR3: CASSQPPGQRRFF
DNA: TGTGCCAGCAGCCAACCTCCGGGACAGCGCAGGTTCTTC

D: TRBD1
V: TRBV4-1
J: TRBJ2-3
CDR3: CASSQVDWTGGSDTQYF
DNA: TGCGCCAGCAGCCAGGTCGACTGGACAGGGGGATCAGATACGCAGTATTTT

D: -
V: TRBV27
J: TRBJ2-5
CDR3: CASSFGLRGETQYF
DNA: TGTGCCAGCAGTTTCGGACTCCGGGGGGAGACCCAGTACTTC

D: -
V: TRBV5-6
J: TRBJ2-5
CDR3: CASSHTTGRETQYF
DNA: TGTGCCAGCAGCCATACGACAGGTCGCGAGACCCAGTACTTC

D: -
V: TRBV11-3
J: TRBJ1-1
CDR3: CASSFSLGTEAFF
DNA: TGTGCCAGCAGCTTCTCTCTCGGCACTGAAGCTTTCTTT

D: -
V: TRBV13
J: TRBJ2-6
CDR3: CASSPHLQGANVLTF
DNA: TGTGCCAGCAGCCCTCACCTACAGGGGGCCAACGTCCTGACTTTC

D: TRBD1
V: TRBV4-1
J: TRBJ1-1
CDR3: CASSRDRANTEAFF
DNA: TGCGCCAGCAGCCGTGACAGGGCGAACACTGAAGCTTTCTTT

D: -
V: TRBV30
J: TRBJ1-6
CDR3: CAWSNGAYNSPLHF
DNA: TGTGCCTGGAGTAACGGTGCCTATAATTCACCCCTCCACTTT

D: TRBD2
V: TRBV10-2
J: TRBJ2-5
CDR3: CASSDGLEETQYF
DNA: TGCGCCAGCAGTGATGGACTAGAGGAGACCCAGTACTTC

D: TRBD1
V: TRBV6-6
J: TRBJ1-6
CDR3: CASSLLSGTGSSPLHF
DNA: TGTGCCAGCAGCCTACTTTCCGGGACAGGATCTTCACCCCTCCACTTT

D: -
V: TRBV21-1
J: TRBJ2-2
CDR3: CASPIRDRENTGELFF
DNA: TGTGCCAGCCCAATCCGGGACAGAGAGAACACCGGGGAGCTGTTTTTT

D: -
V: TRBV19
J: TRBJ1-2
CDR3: CASSITGFDYGYTF
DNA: TGTGCCAGTAGTATCACAGGGTTCGACTATGGCTACACCTTC

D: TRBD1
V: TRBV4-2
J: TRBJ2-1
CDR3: CASSHRGQNEQFF
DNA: TGTGCCAGCAGCCACCGGGGACAGAATGAGCAGTTCTTC

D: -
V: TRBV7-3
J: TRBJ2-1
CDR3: CASSLMGTNNEQFF
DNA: TGTGCCAGCAGCTTAATGGGCACCAACAATGAGCAGTTCTTC

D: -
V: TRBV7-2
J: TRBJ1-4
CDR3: CASSPQSEKLFF
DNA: TGTGCCAGCAGCCCACAGAGTGAAAAACTGTTTTTT

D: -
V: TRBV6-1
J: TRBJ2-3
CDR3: CASSRRTSSTDTQYF
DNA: TGTGCCAGCAGCCGCAGGACATCTAGCACAGATACGCAGTATTTT

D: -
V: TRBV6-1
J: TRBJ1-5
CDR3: CASSVEVRQPQHF
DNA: TGTGCCAGCAGTGTTGAGGTACGGCAGCCCCAGCATTTT

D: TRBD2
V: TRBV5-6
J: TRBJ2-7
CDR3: CASSRDTSGRSGEQYF
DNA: TGTGCCAGCAGTAGGGACACTAGCGGGAGGTCGGGCGAGCAGTACTTC

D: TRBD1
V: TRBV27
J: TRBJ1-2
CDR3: CASSGDSYYGYTF
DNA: TGTGCCAGCAGCGGGGACAGCTACTATGGCTACACCTTC

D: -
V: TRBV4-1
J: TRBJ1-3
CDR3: CASSPFGLSGNTIYF
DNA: TGCGCCAGCAGCCCCTTCGGACTCTCTGGAAACACCATATATTTT

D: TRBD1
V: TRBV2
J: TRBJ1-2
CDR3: CAVPGQGSRGAGGYTF
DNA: TGTGCCGTTCCGGGACAGGGAAGCCGGGGCGCTGGTGGCTACACCTTC

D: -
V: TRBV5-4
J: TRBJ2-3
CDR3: CASSLALAASTDTQYF
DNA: TGTGCCAGCAGCTTGGCCTTGGCGGCTAGCACAGATACGCAGTATTTT

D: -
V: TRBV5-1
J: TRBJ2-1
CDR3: CASSLDLSSYNEQFF
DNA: TGCGCCAGCAGCTTGGACCTCAGCTCCTACAATGAGCAGTTCTTC

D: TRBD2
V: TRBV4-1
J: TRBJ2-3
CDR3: CASSPGLAGGTTDTQYF
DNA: TGCGCCAGCAGCCCCGGACTAGCGGGAGGGACCACAGATACGCAGTATTTT

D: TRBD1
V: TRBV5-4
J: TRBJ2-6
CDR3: CASSLINRGPNVLTF
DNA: TGTGCCAGCAGCTTGATTAACAGGGGACCCAACGTCCTGACTTTC

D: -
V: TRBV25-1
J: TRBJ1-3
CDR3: CASSDVLSGNTIYF
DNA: TGTGCCAGCAGTGACGTTCTCTCTGGAAACACCATATATTTT

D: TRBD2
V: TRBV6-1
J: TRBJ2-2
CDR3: CASSEKTSGGASNTGELFF
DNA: TGTGCCAGCAGTGAGAAGACTAGCGGGGGGGCCTCGAACACCGGGGAGCTGTTTTTT

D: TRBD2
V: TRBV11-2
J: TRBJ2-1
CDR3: CASSPSHRGRDEQFF
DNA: TGTGCCAGCAGCCCGTCCCATCGCGGGAGGGATGAGCAGTTCTTC

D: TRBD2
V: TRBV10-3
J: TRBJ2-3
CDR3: CAISATSGRVDTQYF
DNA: TGTGCCATCAGTGCCACTAGCGGGAGGGTAGATACGCAGTATTTT

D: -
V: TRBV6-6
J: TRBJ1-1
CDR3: CASSWQVNTEAFF
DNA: TGTGCCAGCAGTTGGCAGGTGAACACTGAAGCTTTCTTT

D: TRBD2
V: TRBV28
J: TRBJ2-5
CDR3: CASSFPGEGVQETQYF
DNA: TGTGCCAGCAGTTTTCCGGGGGAGGGAGTTCAAGAGACCCAGTACTTC

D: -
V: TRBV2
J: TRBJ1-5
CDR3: CASSGAYSNQPQHF
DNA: TGTGCCAGCTCAGGGGCCTATAGCAATCAGCCCCAGCATTTT

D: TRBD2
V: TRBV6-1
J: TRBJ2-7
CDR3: CASSEALAGSVYEQYF
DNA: TGTGCCAGCAGTGAAGCGCTAGCGGGCTCAGTCTACGAGCAGTACTTC